Given below is one T cell receptor (beta chain) in context. These data are taken from a study of blood T cell repertoires in COVID-19. Study-wide context: Samples came from the United States, Italy and Spain, spanning acute and convalescent COVID-19. T cells, B-cell-depleted T cells, or PBMCs supplied cDNA or gDNA.

In the authors' methods: Reference gene primer amplification in the assay estimated nucleated cell counts. Assay used: immunoSEQ multiplex PCR; TCRdb lists only in-frame clones, some missing. D and trimming were read from the DNA, whereas the V and J calls and clone size are those reported in that table. The repertoire holds some 97,000 clones, with around four fifths as singletons. This CDR3 has 15 amino acids. The germline CDR1 and CDR2 sequences are KGHSH and LQKENI. Trimming took 3 bases from V and 2 from J, leaving 13 bases between them. V gene TRBV18 combines with J gene TRBJ2-5; tentatively, D is TRBD2 (5 bases). Sequenced input: peripheral blood. The receptor comes from a man between 50 and 59 years old with active or convalescent COVID-19. The CDR3 sequence: CASSPSGVGQETQYF. The CDR3, as DNA: TGTGCCAGCTCACCGTCCGGGGTGGGGCAAGAGACCCAGTACTTC.